The 16 T cell receptor beta chains in this list originate from one sample, sequenced in a study of blood T cell repertoires in COVID-19. Using immunoSEQ multiplex PCR, the repertoire was profiled, and TCRdb retains in-frame clones only, with some absent. This table has nearly 80,000 clones, 80% appearing once. Sequenced sample: peripheral blood. The origin of the receptors is a man in his 60s with active or convalescent COVID-19.

This clone appeared a few times. The chain employs TRBV6-1 and TRBJ2-7; unclear D gene. Germline V gene sequence: CDR1 MNHNS, CDR2 SASEGT. CDR3 size: 13 residues. The V end lost 3 bases, the J end lost 3 bases, and 9 bases lay between the germline ends. CDR3 sequence (DNA): TGTGCCAGCAGTGATAACGGTCGCTACGAGCAGTACTTC. Residues: CASSDNGRYEQYF.

This clone was picked up one time. The J gene is TRBJ2-1, the V gene TRBV4-2; 7 nucleotides align to TRBD1. With 4 bases clipped from V and 6 bases from J, the junction kept 9 bases outside the gene matches. Germline values: CDR1 LGHNA, CDR2 YNFKEQ. The CDR3 extends over 15 amino acids. The CDR3 DNA reads TGTGCCAGCAGCCCAGCCAACAGGGGACCCAATGAGCAGTTCTTC. This encodes CASSPANRGPNEQFF.

The DNA of the CDR3 is TGTGCCAGTAGTATACGGGACAGCAATTCACCCCTCCACTTT. This encodes CASSIRDSNSPLHF. The V call is TRBV19, the J call TRBJ1-6; 7 positions agree with TRBD1. Germline values: CDR1 LNHDA, CDR2 SQIVND (reference sequence). The V segment lost 2 bases and the J segment 7 bases; nucleotides outside the gene matches: 2. This CDR3 contains 14 residues.

The rearrangement joins TRBV19 to TRBJ2-3, with D possibly TRBD1 on 6 matching bases. This CDR3 has 15 residues. The V and J ends lost 7 bases and 4 bases respectively, with 18 bases between them. From germline, CDR1 is LNHDA and CDR2 SQIVND (reference sequence). CDR3: CASKGGQLQSDTQYF. In DNA, the CDR3 is TGTGCCAGTAAGGGTGGACAGCTTCAATCAGATACGCAGTATTTT.

This sequence joins TRBV5-1 and TRBJ1-2; TRBD1 is a possible D gene (6 bases). Trimming took off 0 bases at V and 7 bases at J, with 10 bases between the two ends. Germline V lookup: CDR1 SGHRS, CDR2 YFSETQ. The CDR3 loop spans 13 amino acids. The CDR3 loop is CASSLGQEAGYTF. The DNA of the CDR3 is TGCGCCAGCAGCTTGGGACAGGAAGCTGGCTACACCTTC.

The chain uses TRBV6-2 or TRBV6-3 and TRBJ1-4, with 10 bases matching TRBD1. CDR3 size: 16 residues. V was pared by 7 bases and J by 8 bases, with 13 bases of the junction left unmatched. CDR1 is MNHEY and CDR2 is SVGEGT in the germline V gene. The CDR3 protein is CASIPGQGPQGEKLFF. As DNA, the CDR3 is TGTGCCAGCATCCCGGGACAGGGGCCGCAAGGGGAAAAACTGTTTTTT.

The chain has TRBV18 and TRBJ2-3; possibly TRBD2 for D (6 bases). CDR1 and CDR2 (germline): KGHSH, LQKENI. CDR3 size: 15 residues. V lost 0 bases to trimming and J lost 1 base, with 8 bases between them. The CDR3 coding sequence is TGTGCCAGCTCACCACCGGAGCGGGGCACAGATACGCAGTATTTT. Its translation: CASSPPERGTDTQYF.

The CDR3 loop reads CASSQGGTGSYEQYF. In DNA form, the CDR3 reads TGTGCCAGCAGCCAAGGAGGGACAGGGTCCTACGAGCAGTACTTC. V is TRBV14 and J is TRBJ2-7; TRBD1 matches at 9 bases. The CDR3 length is 15 residues. The ends lost 1 base at V and 1 base at J; junction bases unmatched: 2. The germline CDR1 and CDR2 sequences are SGHDN and FVKESK.

The chain combines TRBV5-4 with TRBJ2-1; TRBD1 aligns across 7 bases. Looked up from germline, CDR1 is SGHNT and CDR2 is YYREEE (reference sequence). V shed 4 bases, J shed 4 bases, and the junction held 11 bases outside the gene matches. CDR3 length: 16 amino acids. Here the CDR3 reads CASSETGKSGYNEQFF. The CDR3 bases are TGTGCCAGCAGCGAGACAGGGAAGAGTGGGTACAATGAGCAGTTCTTC.

This clone occurred once. V and J are TRBV18 and TRBJ1-1; the D is unclear. V was clipped by 3 bases and J by 0 bases, with 11 bases between them. From germline, CDR1 is KGHSH and CDR2 LQKENI. The CDR3 runs to 15 residues. The CDR3 DNA sequence: TGTGCCAGCTCACCCCCCCCCGGGTTGAACACTGAAGCTTTCTTT. Amino acids: CASSPPPGLNTEAFF.

This chain joins TRBV2 and TRBJ2-6; D perhaps matches TRBD1 (5 bases). The CDR3 totals 14 residues. Germline assignment: CDR1 SNHLY and CDR2 FYNNEI. Deletions cut 8 bases from V and 5 bases from J, with 13 bases between. In DNA form, the CDR3 reads TGTGCCAGCGGGGCTGATATGTGGGCCAACGTCCTGACTTTC. Residues: CASGADMWANVLTF.

The CDR3 nucleotides are TGTGCCAGCAGCCCACTTAATGCGAACACTGAAGCTTTCTTT. It encodes CASSPLNANTEAFF. This chain links TRBV6-5 with TRBJ1-1; no definite D call. Germline CDR1 MNHEY, CDR2 SVGAGI. The CDR3 has 14 residues. V was clipped by 6 bases and J by 1 base, with 12 bases between them.

The V and J genes are TRBV19 and TRBJ2-7; perhaps TRBD2 as D (5 bases). Germline values: CDR1 LNHDA, CDR2 SQIVND (reference sequence). This CDR3 is 13 amino acids long. Trimming pared 3 bases from V and 5 bases from J, leaving 11 bases between. The CDR3 is CASSMGVRDEQYF. CDR3 nucleotides: TGTGCCAGTAGTATGGGAGTGAGGGACGAGCAGTACTTC.

The chain has TRBV29-1 and TRBJ1-1; 8 bases fit TRBD1. CDR3 length: 15 amino acids. CDR1 and CDR2 from the germline V gene are SQVTM and ANQGSEA. With 4 bases clipped from V and 0 bases from J, the junction kept 7 bases outside the gene matches. CDR3 in amino acids: CSVGPLDRVNTEAFF. The DNA of the CDR3 is TGCAGCGTTGGCCCCCTGGACAGGGTGAACACTGAAGCTTTCTTT. Full variable domain (rest looked up from reference TRBV29-1 and TRBJ1-1): SAVISQKPSRDICQRGTSLTIQCQVDSQVTMMFWYRQQPGQSLTLIATANQGSEATYESGFVIDKFPISRPNLTFSTLTVSNMSPEDSSIYLCSVGPLDRVNTEAFFGQGTRLTVV.

The V and J genes are TRBV3-1 (or the pseudogene TRBV3-2) and TRBJ2-1, with 9 nucleotides matching TRBD2. This CDR3 comprises 16 residues. J was trimmed by 7 bases and V by 0 bases; bases with no gene match: 7. Per the germline V gene, CDR1 is LGHDT and CDR2 is YNNKEL (reference sequence). In DNA form, the CDR3 reads TGTGCCAGCAGCCAAGAGGGGCTAGCGGGGCCGAATGAGCAGTTCTTC. Encoded protein: CASSQEGLAGPNEQFF.

The V call is TRBV6-6, the J call TRBJ1-5; TRBD1 matches at 7 bases. V trimming: 4 bases; J trimming: 3 bases; junction bases outside the gene matches: 3. Germline V gives CDR1 MNHNY, CDR2 SVGAGI (reference sequence). CDR3 length equals 14 residues. CDR3: CASSWDSFNQPQHF. The CDR3 DNA is TGTGCCAGCAGTTGGGACAGTTTCAATCAGCCCCAGCATTTT.